The 18 T cell receptor beta chains below were found in one sample sequenced in a study of shared clonotypes between healthy human individuals. The protocol was immunoSEQ multiplex PCR, while the TCRdb copy is restricted to in-frame clones and leaves out a portion. This table has some 1.5 million clones, 95% to 99% appearing once. The sample comprised naive CD4+ T cells sorted from blood. Subset noted: CD45RA+ positively selected. Every receptor here comes from a man aged 25-45 years in good health.

The gene calls are TRBV30 and TRBJ1-3; D is undetermined. The CDR3 covers 14 residues. The ends were cut back, 3 bases at V and 0 bases at J, with 9 bases in the middle. Germline V gene sequence: CDR1 GTSNPN, CDR2 SVGIG (reference sequence). CDR3 bases: TGTGCCTGGAGAGACGGCGCCTCTGGAAACACCATATATTTT. It specifies CAWRDGASGNTIYF.

The V gene is TRBV15, the J gene TRBJ2-7; 11 nucleotides line up with TRBD1. The CDR3 covers 16 residues. Looked up from germline, CDR1 is LNHNV and CDR2 is YYDKDF (reference sequence). V was clipped by 2 bases and J by 6 bases; unmatched bases: 9. The CDR3 spells CATSRRSGTGGSEQYF. The CDR3 region has the DNA TGTGCCACCAGCAGACGGAGCGGGACAGGGGGGTCCGAGCAGTACTTC. Supplemented by reference TRBV15 and TRBJ2-7, the full variable domain reads DAMVIQNPRYQVTQFGKPVTLSCSQTLNHNVMYWYQQKSSQAPKLLFHYYDKDFNNEADTPDNFQSRRPNTSFCFLDIRSPGLGDTAMYLCATSRRSGTGGSEQYFGPGTRLTVT.

The V and J genes are TRBV7-3 and TRBJ2-7, with D possibly matching TRBD2 (5 bases). The CDR3 is 13 amino acids. Looked up from germline, CDR1 is SGHTA and CDR2 is FQGTGA. Trimming cost V 4 bases and J 9 bases, with 16 bases left between them. The CDR3 DNA follows: TGTGCCAGCAGCTCCTCACCCGAGGGTGCGCAGTACTTC. This gives the protein CASSSSPEGAQYF.

The gene calls are TRBV27 and TRBJ2-7; possible D gene TRBD2, 6 bases. This CDR3 has 15 amino acids. Trimming removed 5 bases at V and 4 bases at J, with 18 bases between. The germline gives CDR1 MNHEY, CDR2 SMNVEV (reference sequence). The CDR3 spells CASSLGTQIWYEQYF. As DNA, the CDR3 is TGTGCCAGCAGTCTCGGGACTCAGATCTGGTACGAGCAGTACTTC.

This rearrangement joins TRBV27 to TRBJ1-3; D is unresolved. Germline CDR1 is MNHEY and CDR2 is SMNVEV (reference sequence). This CDR3 region has 13 residues. Trimming took 5 bases from V and 3 from J, leaving 8 bases between them. The CDR3: CASSPTNGNTIYF. The CDR3 DNA sequence: TGTGCCAGCAGTCCTACTAATGGAAACACCATATATTTT.

This chain connects TRBV5-8 to TRBJ1-5; D is ambiguous. V was clipped by 6 bases and J by 3 bases, with 16 bases between them. Germline V CDR1 and CDR2: SGHTS, YDEGEE. The CDR3 is made up of 15 amino acids. Here the CDR3 reads CASTVGRVSNQPQHF. CDR3 bases: TGTGCCAGCACCGTCGGGAGGGTCTCCAATCAGCCCCAGCATTTT.

As concerns this clone: In the same sample, other DNA sequences code for this CDR3. The chain has TRBV29-1 and TRBJ2-1, with D perhaps matching TRBD1 or TRBD2 (7 bases each). Trimming shortened V by 0 bases and J by 0 bases, and 12 bases separated the two germline ends. Germline CDR1 is SQVTM and CDR2 is ANQGSEA. The CDR3 consists of 16 residues. This CDR3 is CSVEEGRGGSYNEQFF. In DNA, the CDR3 is TGCAGCGTTGAAGAGGGCAGGGGGGGCTCCTACAATGAGCAGTTCTTC.

This clone appeared once. V gene TRBV4-3 combines with J gene TRBJ1-5; D possibly corresponds to TRBD1 (6 bases). The CDR3 contains 17 residues. CDR1 is LGHNA and CDR2 is YSLEER in the germline V gene. The V and J ends lost 4 bases and 0 bases respectively, with 16 bases between them. CDR3 bases: TGCGCCAGCAGCCCAGAACACCGGACAGCTAGCAATCAGCCCCAGCATTTT. Amino acid sequence: CASSPEHRTASNQPQHF.

V gene TRBV7-9 combines with J gene TRBJ2-7; 9 positions agree with TRBD2. Germline-derived CDR1 and CDR2 are SEHNR and FQNEAQ (reference sequence). V lost 2 bases, J lost 6 bases, and 8 bases stayed unmatched. CDR3 size: 15 residues. CDR3 bases: TGTGCCAGCAGCTTATTTGGGCGGGAGGGCTCCGAGCAGTACTTC. It specifies CASSLFGREGSEQYF.

This sequence joins TRBV10-3 and TRBJ2-1; 14 nucleotides line up with TRBD2. The germline V gene has CDR1 ENHRY and CDR2 SYGVKD. V lost 6 bases and J lost 9; bases outside the gene matches: 4. The CDR3 runs 14 residues. Written as DNA, the CDR3 is TGTGCCATCAGGGGACTAGCGGGAGAGGTTGAGCAGTTCTTC. Protein: CAIRGLAGEVEQFF.

This rearrangement joins TRBV7-8 to TRBJ2-5; perhaps TRBD1 as D (6 bases). The CDR3 is made up of 18 amino acids. Germline CDR1 reads SGHVS; CDR2 reads FQNEAQ. Between the trimmed V and J ends, which lost 3 bases and 0 bases, there was a span of 20 bases. CDR3 sequence reads: CASSLELRTESYQETQYF. As DNA, the CDR3 is TGTGCCAGCAGCTTGGAATTGAGGACAGAGTCGTACCAAGAGACCCAGTACTTC.

The genes are TRBV28 and TRBJ1-2; TRBD1 matches 7 bases. The CDR3 loop spans 17 amino acids. CDR1 and CDR2 (germline): MDHEN, SYDVKM. V dropped 4 bases and J dropped 2; count of bases not matched to a gene: 13. The CDR3 region has the DNA TGTGCCAGCAGTTCCCCCAGGGGGGGGCAACTGAACTATGGCTACACCTTC. The encoded protein is CASSSPRGGQLNYGYTF.

The genes are TRBV5-1 and TRBJ2-7; D may correspond to TRBD1 or TRBD2 (5 bases each). Trimming removed 4 bases from V and 5 bases from J, with 10 bases in between. Germline CDR1 is SGHRS and CDR2 is YFSETQ. This CDR3 has 12 residues. The CDR3 DNA sequence: TGCGCCAGCAGCCAGGGAGTTAACGAGCAGTACTTC. It translates to CASSQGVNEQYF.

The chain employs TRBV5-6 and TRBJ2-1; TRBD1 is a possible D gene (6 bases). In germline, CDR1 is SGHDT, CDR2 YYEEEE. There are 16 residues in the CDR3. V was cut by 4 bases and J by 5 bases, with 19 bases left in between. In DNA, the CDR3 is TGTGCCAGCAGCACTTGGGGTCAGGGGTATGACAATGAGCAGTTCTTC. Its protein product is CASSTWGQGYDNEQFF.

The J gene is TRBJ2-7, the V gene TRBV7-9, with TRBD1 matching 9 bases. The junction had 9 bases not matched to a gene; V was cut back by 5 bases and J by 7 bases. The germline V gene encodes CDR1 SEHNR and CDR2 FQNEAQ (reference sequence). The CDR3 runs to 14 residues. DNA of the CDR3: TGTGCCAGCAGCCTGGACAGGGGAACTTGGGAGCAGTACTTC. It yields the protein CASSLDRGTWEQYF.

The chain couples TRBV5-1 to TRBJ2-5; perhaps D is TRBD1 or TRBD2 (5 bases each). This CDR3 region has 14 residues. V lost 0 bases to trimming and J lost 4 bases, with 10 bases between them. CDR1 is SGHRS and CDR2 is YFSETQ in the germline V gene. In DNA, the CDR3 is TGCGCCAGCAGCTTGGCCGAGGGGACAGAGACCCAGTACTTC. Translating it yields CASSLAEGTETQYF.

The chain has TRBV9 and TRBJ2-3, with D maybe TRBD2 (6 bases). Trimming took 5 bases from V and 9 from J, leaving 16 bases between them. This CDR3 is 13 amino acids long. Looked up from germline, CDR1 is SGDLS and CDR2 is YYNGEE. This CDR3 is CASRGVAEGTQYF. As DNA, the CDR3 is TGTGCCAGCAGGGGAGTAGCGGAAGGAACGCAGTATTTT.

About this clone: Different DNA sequences within this sample yield the same CDR3. This chain uses TRBV19 with TRBJ2-7, with 14 bases aligning to TRBD2. V was pared by 6 bases and J by 3 bases, with 4 bases of the junction left unmatched. The CDR3 totals 15 residues. The germline V gene encodes CDR1 LNHDA and CDR2 SQIVND (reference sequence). Here the CDR3 reads CASSPGTSGSYEQYF. CDR3 coding DNA: TGTGCCAGTAGCCCCGGGACTAGCGGGAGCTACGAGCAGTACTTC. The full variable domain, with the rest looked up from reference TRBV19 and TRBJ2-7, is DGGITQSPKYLFRKEGQNVTLSCEQNLNHDAMYWYRQDPGQGLRLIYYSQIVNDFQKGDIAEGYSVSREKKESFPLTVTSAQKNPTAFYLCASSPGTSGSYEQYFGPGTRLTVT.